Below, 28 T cell receptor beta chains from the same sample are listed, as sequenced in a study of cytotoxic CD8 clonotypes in ibrutinib-treated CLL. Clones were read by immunoSEQ multiplex PCR, and TCRdb kept only the in-frame ones, dropping some. The sample shows about 36,000 clones, 70% to 80% of them seen only once. The sample in question was PBMCs, obtained at disease progression, from a patient treated with ibrutinib. These receptors all come from a human donor with chronic lymphocytic leukemia.

This clone showed up just once. The chain combines TRBV5-1 with TRBJ2-7; D unclear. Germline-derived CDR1 and CDR2 are SGHRS and YFSETQ. There are 13 residues in the CDR3. V was cut by 4 bases and J by 6 bases, with 14 bases left in between. CDR3 region: CASSPTYLGEQYF. The DNA for the CDR3 is TGCGCCAGCAGCCCGACCTACCTCGGCGAGCAGTACTTC.

The chain joins TRBV19 to TRBJ1-2; weak D call: TRBD1 (5 bases). Germline CDR1 LNHDA, CDR2 SQIVND (reference sequence). The CDR3 has 17 amino acids. V was pared by 3 bases and J by 8 bases, with 25 bases between. The CDR3 bases are TGTGCCAGTAGTATTACGAAGGGGCAGGGTGCGTCCTTGGGCTACACCTTC. As protein: CASSITKGQGASLGYTF.

The chain uses TRBV2 and TRBJ2-2; 9 positions agree with TRBD2. Per the germline V gene, CDR1 is SNHLY and CDR2 is FYNNEI. V gave up 0 bases and J gave up 0 bases; unmatched junction bases: 11. The CDR3 has 20 residues. DNA of the CDR3: TGTGCCAGCAGTGAAGCAAGAGCTAGCGGGGCCCGGGCGAACACCGGGGAGCTGTTTTTT. Protein: CASSEARASGARANTGELFF. Together with reference TRBV2 and TRBJ2-2, the CDR3 gives the full variable domain: EPEVTQTPSHQVTQMGQEVILRCVPISNHLYFYWYRQILGQKVEFLVSFYNNEISEKSEIFDDQFSVERPDGSNFTLKIRSTKLEDSAMYFCASSEARASGARANTGELFFGEGSRLTVL.

The gene calls are TRBV6-6 and TRBJ1-1, with 8 nucleotides matching TRBD1. Losses at the gene ends were 6 bases for V and 8 bases for J; bases not matched to a gene: 17. Germline loops: CDR1 MNHNY, CDR2 SVGAGI (reference sequence). This CDR3 contains 16 residues. CDR3 DNA: TGTGCCAGCAGCGAGACAGAGGCCGGACAGGGAGGAGAAGCTTTCTTT. It is translated as CASSETEAGQGGEAFF.

This sequence joins TRBV27 and TRBJ1-6, with unresolved D. The CDR3 has 15 amino acids. Germline V gene lookup returns CDR1 MNHEY and CDR2 SMNVEV (reference sequence). Trimming left V 5 bases short and J 7 bases short, with 15 bases between. The CDR3 reads CASSTPGGYNSPLHF. Written as DNA, the CDR3 is TGTGCCAGCAGTACCCCAGGAGGGTACAATTCACCCCTCCACTTT.

This chain links TRBV2 with TRBJ2-1; D is unresolved. The CDR3 is made up of 11 amino acids. Deletions cut 6 bases from V and 3 bases from J, with 3 bases between. The germline CDR1 and CDR2 sequences are SNHLY and FYNNEI. In nucleotides, the CDR3 is TGTGCCAGCAGGTACTACAATGAGCAGTTCTTC. Translation gives CASRYYNEQFF.

CDR3 in amino acids: CASSLPGTGANVLTF. The CDR3 region has the DNA TGTGCCAGCAGCTTACCAGGGACCGGGGCCAACGTCCTGACTTTC. The chain links TRBV5-4 to TRBJ2-6; D tentatively reads TRBD1 or TRBD2 (5 bases each). Looked up from germline, CDR1 is SGHNT and CDR2 is YYREEE (reference sequence). This CDR3 has 15 residues. Trimming cost V 2 bases and J 4 bases, with 10 bases left between them.

The chain is built from TRBV19 and TRBJ1-1; D is possibly TRBD1 (6 bases). The ends were cut back, 7 bases at V and 1 base at J, with 19 bases in the middle. This CDR3 has 16 amino acids. Per the germline V gene, CDR1 is LNHDA and CDR2 is SQIVND (reference sequence). The CDR3 reads CASKLGGARWNTEAFF. The CDR3 coding sequence is TGTGCCAGTAAACTCGGGGGGGCACGGTGGAACACTGAAGCTTTCTTT.

The rearrangement uses TRBV18 and TRBJ1-6; D might be TRBD1 (5 bases). The CDR3 runs 15 residues. The V and J ends lost 2 bases and 8 bases respectively, with 13 bases between them. The germline gives CDR1 KGHSH, CDR2 LQKENI. CDR3 DNA sequence: TGTGCCAGCTCACCAGGAACAGGCCCCTATTCACCCCTCCACTTT. This translates into CASSPGTGPYSPLHF.

V usage is TRBV6-1 and J usage is TRBJ2-1, with TRBD2 as a possible D gene (5 bases). V lost 1 base, J lost 9 bases, and 10 bases lay in between. The CDR3 runs to 13 residues. Germline CDR1 reads MNHNS; CDR2 reads SASEGT. The CDR3 region has the DNA TGTGCCAGCAGTGAAGGGGGAGCTGGTGAGCAGTTCTTC. Encoded protein: CASSEGGAGEQFF.

This clone was picked up one time. The conserved phenylalanine or tryptophan is not found at the CDR3 terminus, so this likely reflects a read error. It is unclear where the CDR3 begins or ends on the DNA, so no DNA is shown, and the CDR3 is as TCRdb lists it. V usage is TRBV19 and J usage is TRBJ2-7; the D segment call TRBD2 is taken from the table without a DNA check. The CDR3 sequence runs 8 residues, both termini included. Germline CDR1 is LNHDA and CDR2 is SQIVND (reference sequence). The CDR3 spells CASSINEK.

CDR3 DNA: TGTGCCGCAAAACTAAGTGACTCTGGAAACACCATATATTTT. Translation: CAAKLSDSGNTIYF. This chain uses TRBV6-1 with TRBJ1-3, with D hard to call. The ends were cut back, 11 bases at V and 0 bases at J, with 14 bases in the middle. This CDR3 contains 14 residues. Germline V CDR1 and CDR2: MNHNS, SASEGT.

The chain recombines TRBV5-1 with TRBJ2-3; 10 positions agree with TRBD2. There are 17 residues in the CDR3. CDR1 and CDR2 from the germline V gene are SGHRS and YFSETQ. The V segment lost 1 base and the J segment 2 bases; nucleotides outside the gene matches: 7. The CDR3 is CASSLLGLASFTDTQYF. In DNA, the CDR3 is TGCGCCAGCAGCTTGCTGGGACTAGCGAGCTTCACAGATACGCAGTATTTT.

The rearrangement joins TRBV2 to TRBJ1-3, with D tentatively TRBD1 (6 bases). Trimming removed 11 bases at V and 0 bases at J, with 11 bases between. The CDR3 consists of 13 residues. Germline CDR1 reads SNHLY; CDR2 reads FYNNEI. The CDR3 DNA is TGTGCCGGACGGACAGACTCTGGAAACACCATATATTTT. Translation gives CAGRTDSGNTIYF.

The genes are TRBV5-4 and TRBJ1-2; D is uncertain. V was shortened by 0 bases and J by 7 bases, with 16 bases between the two germline ends. The CDR3 is made up of 15 amino acids. Germline V gene sequence: CDR1 SGHNT, CDR2 YYREEE (reference sequence). The CDR3 spells CASSLDAASWGGYTF. CDR3 nucleotides: TGTGCCAGCAGCTTGGATGCAGCCTCGTGGGGTGGCTACACCTTC. The variable domain in full, with the rest retrieved from reference TRBV5-4 and TRBJ1-2, is ETGVTQSPTHLIKTRGQQVTLRCSSQSGHNTVSWYQQALGQGPQFIFQYYREEENGRGNFPPRFSGLQFPNYSSELNVNALELDDSALYLCASSLDAASWGGYTFGSGTRLTVV.

Written as DNA, the CDR3 is TGTGCCAGCAGCCCGACCTCGGATACGCAGTATTTT. It specifies CASSPTSDTQYF. The gene calls are TRBV7-9 and TRBJ2-3; D gene unclear. The germline CDR1 and CDR2 sequences are SEHNR and FQNEAQ (reference sequence). V was trimmed by 5 bases and J by 6 bases, leaving 9 bases between them. The CDR3 length is 12 residues. The full variable domain, completed using reference TRBV7-9 and TRBJ2-3, is DTGVSQNPRHKITKRGQNVTFRCDPISEHNRLYWYRQTLGQGPEFLTYFQNEAQLEKSRLLSDRFSAERPKGSFSTLEIQRTEQGDSAMYLCASSPTSDTQYFGPGTRLTVL.

The sample holds a few counts of this clone. The rearrangement links TRBV15 to TRBJ1-1; D may be TRBD1 (5 bases). Germline V gives CDR1 LNHNV, CDR2 YYDKDF (reference sequence). The CDR3 length is 16 residues. Trimming pared 4 bases from V and 3 bases from J, leaving 18 bases between. CDR3 DNA sequence: TGTGCCACCAGCACCCCCGGAGGGGCCGGGGACACTGAAGCTTTCTTT. Its protein product is CATSTPGGAGDTEAFF. Combining the CDR3 with reference TRBV15 and TRBJ1-1 gives the whole variable domain DAMVIQNPRYQVTQFGKPVTLSCSQTLNHNVMYWYQQKSSQAPKLLFHYYDKDFNNEADTPDNFQSRRPNTSFCFLDIRSPGLGDTAMYLCATSTPGGAGDTEAFFGQGTRLTVV.

V usage is TRBV29-1 and J usage is TRBJ2-2; 8 positions match TRBD1. The germline V gene has CDR1 SQVTM and CDR2 ANQGSEA. J lost 5 bases, V lost 7 bases, and 12 bases had no gene match. The CDR3 extends over 15 amino acids. CDR3 loop: CSAQTGTGGTGELFF. The CDR3 DNA reads as TGCAGCGCCCAGACCGGGACAGGTGGAACCGGGGAGCTGTTTTTT.

The V and J genes are TRBV7-6 and TRBJ2-3; 8 bases map to TRBD2. Germline lookup yields CDR1 SGHVS and CDR2 FNYEAQ. The trim removed 4 bases at V and 0 bases at J, leaving 0 bases unmatched. The CDR3 runs 14 residues. CDR3 sequence: CASSSSGSTDTQYF. The CDR3 nucleotides are TGTGCCAGCAGCTCTAGCGGGAGCACAGATACGCAGTATTTT.

V gene TRBV5-4 combines with J gene TRBJ1-2; D perhaps matches TRBD1 (5 bases). The CDR3 loop spans 13 amino acids. The germline gives CDR1 SGHNT, CDR2 YYREEE (reference sequence). Between the trimmed V and J ends, which lost 1 base and 4 bases, there was a span of 8 bases. Written as DNA, the CDR3 is TGTGCCAGCAGCTTGAGCGGGGCCTATGGCTACACCTTC. Its protein is CASSLSGAYGYTF.

The rearrangement links TRBV2 to TRBJ1-1; possibly TRBD1 for D (6 bases). V lost 11 bases, J lost 3 bases, and 16 bases lay in between. Germline values: CDR1 SNHLY, CDR2 FYNNEI. The CDR3 sequence is 13 residues long. CDR3 in DNA: TGTGCCCGCCGGGGGGCGCGTGACACTGAAGCTTTCTTT. Its protein is CARRGARDTEAFF.

There are a few counts of this clone. This chain connects TRBV28 to TRBJ1-2, with 9 positions matching TRBD1. This CDR3 is built from 15 residues. J was trimmed by 7 bases and V by 6 bases; bases with no gene match: 12. CDR1 and CDR2 from the germline V gene are MDHEN and SYDVKM. The CDR3 reads CASSPLSDRGFGYTF. CDR3 bases: TGTGCCAGCAGCCCCCTATCGGACAGGGGTTTTGGCTACACCTTC.

This clone was counted once. The chain recombines TRBV19 with TRBJ1-1, with TRBD1 matching over 8 bases. CDR3 length: 13 residues. Per germline, CDR1 LNHDA and CDR2 SQIVND (reference sequence). Trimming took 6 bases from V and 6 from J; bases not matched to a gene: 6. The CDR3 DNA reads TGTGCCAGTAGGGACAGGGCGGAAGCTGAAGCTTTCTTT. It translates to CASRDRAEAEAFF.

The chain links TRBV5-8 to TRBJ1-1; maybe TRBD1 (5 bases). The CDR3 consists of 14 residues. V lost 4 bases and J lost 5, with 15 bases in between. Germline assignment: CDR1 SGHTS and CDR2 YDEGEE. The CDR3 here is CASSDAGSGTEAFF. CDR3 nucleotide sequence: TGTGCCAGCAGCGACGCGGGGTCAGGGACTGAAGCTTTCTTT.

The genes are TRBV29-1 and TRBJ2-3, with TRBD1 identical over 8 bases. The CDR3 covers 16 residues. V lost 0 bases to trimming and J lost 3 bases; unmatched junction nucleotides: 8. From germline, CDR1 is SQVTM and CDR2 ANQGSEA. The CDR3 loop is CSVEDRQGRRTDTQYF. The CDR3 nucleotides read TGCAGCGTTGAAGACCGACAGGGGAGGAGGACAGATACGCAGTATTTT.

This clone was seen a handful of times. This chain links TRBV21-1 with TRBJ2-5; the table's D gene call, TRBD1, was not cross checked with the DNA. TRBV21-1 is described as a pseudogene. This CDR3 is 15 amino acids long. DNA for the CDR3: TGTGCCAGCAGCGCCCGGGACAGGGGCGAGGAGACCCAGTACTTC. This translates into CASSARDRGEETQYF.

This chain joins TRBV13 and TRBJ2-7, with D perhaps TRBD1 or TRBD2 (5 bases each). This CDR3 comprises 14 residues. Germline loops: CDR1 PRHDT, CDR2 FYEKMQ (reference sequence). V was trimmed by 5 bases and J by 6 bases, leaving 17 bases between them. The CDR3 spells CASSPRRGRAEQYF. In nucleotides, the CDR3 is TGTGCCAGCAGCCCTAGAAGGGGACGAGCCGAGCAGTACTTC.

Note on this clone: An end of the junction does not agree with germline; a read error may underlie this. J is TRBJ1-6 and V is TRBV13, with 7 bases fitting TRBD1. Germline-derived CDR1 and CDR2 are PRHDT and FYEKMQ (reference sequence). The CDR3 extends over 16 amino acids. The CDR3 region has the DNA TGTGCCAGCAGCCTAGGGGGGACAGCATATAATTCACCCCTCCACTTT. This codes for CASSLGGTAYNSPLHF. The full variable domain, its missing parts supplied by reference TRBV13 and TRBJ1-6, is AAGVIQSPRHLIKEKRETATLKCYPIPRHDTVYWYQQGPGQDPQFLISFYEKMQSDKGSIPDRFSAQQFSDYHSELNMSSLELGDSALYFCASSLGGTAYNSPLHFGNGTRLTVT.